This TCR beta chain comes out of a study of T-cell memory formation after mild COVID-19. Turning to the study itself: TCR clusters were mostly donor specific.

From the 5' RACE reads, TCRdb called clonotypes with MiXCR, one entry per CDR3 protein. The sample has some 340,000 distinct CDR3 sequences; approximately 13% are singletons. Study-wide points: Among contracting clones, CD4+ were mainly CM/EM and CD8+ enriched in EMRA.

Of note for this clonotype: Its antigen is unidentified.

From germline, CDR1 is MGHRA and CDR2 YSYEKL. Trimming cost V 0 bases and J 3 bases, with 12 bases left between them. The length of the CDR3 is 15 residues. This TCR was sampled from a young man who had mild COVID-19 (a few samples of this study predate the infection). Cell type and time point are not known. V and J are TRBV4-1 and TRBJ2-7; D gene unclear. Sequenced material: PBMCs or a T cell subset sorted from them (not recorded which). CDR3 in amino acids: CASSQDARPFYEQYF. CDR3 nucleotide sequence: TGCGCCAGCAGCCAAGATGCTAGGCCATTCTACGAGCAGTACTTC.